The 16 T cell receptor beta chains below come from one sample, sequenced in a study of T and B cells in COVID-19 patients. TRB was amplified from about 250-500 ng of blood genomic DNA. BIOMED2 TRB-A/B primer pools were used in multiplex TRB PCR. TCRdb called the multiplex PCR reads again in MiXCR, with one record for every CDR3 protein. The table shows 15,000 to 20,000 distinct CDR3 sequences, with about 26% occurring only once. The sequenced material came from blood. All receptors come from a human donor who had recovered from COVID-19.

This clonotype was counted ten times or more. The rearrangement joins TRBV27 to TRBJ2-7; TRBD1 matches at 8 bases. The V gene's germline CDR1 is MNHEY and CDR2 SMNVEV (reference sequence). The CDR3 has 13 residues. J lost 9 bases, V lost 3 bases, and 7 bases had no gene match. CDR3 nucleotides: TGTGCCAGCAGTTTCGACAGGGGTTTACCGCAGTACTTC. It specifies CASSFDRGLPQYF.

In this sample, this clonotype turned up a few times. V gene TRBV6-6 combines with J gene TRBJ1-1, with D hard to call. V lost 0 bases to trimming and J lost 1 base, with 6 bases between them. The germline V gene has CDR1 MNHNY and CDR2 SVGAGI (reference sequence). The CDR3 length is 14 residues. The CDR3 sequence: CASSYSNRNTEAFF. In nucleotides, the CDR3 is TGTGCCAGCAGTTACTCGAACAGGAACACTGAAGCTTTCTTT.

In this sample, this clonotype is medium-sized (0.01 to 0.1%). This chain connects TRBV27 to TRBJ1-4; a weak D match, TRBD1 (5 bases). Trimming took off 6 bases at V and 0 bases at J, with 14 bases between the two ends. The CDR3 is made up of 16 amino acids. CDR1 and CDR2 (germline): MNHEY, SMNVEV (reference sequence). Here the CDR3 reads CASRSRDRPTNEKLFF. As DNA, the CDR3 is TGTGCCAGCAGATCCCGGGACCGTCCAACTAATGAAAAACTGTTTTTT.

This clonotype was counted only a few times. The chain joins TRBV12-3 or TRBV12-4 to TRBJ1-2; 9 nucleotides align to TRBD1. After removal of 3 bases from V and 2 bases from J, the junction contained 10 bases not matched to a gene. The CDR3 totals 17 residues. CDR3 amino acids: CASSFSDRGGKNYGYTF. CDR3 bases: TGTGCCAGCAGTTTTTCCGACAGGGGGGGAAAGAACTATGGCTACACCTTC.

This clonotype was detected ten times or more. The chain joins TRBV6-5 to TRBJ2-7, with 8 nucleotides matching TRBD1. The CDR3 contains 12 residues. The J segment lost 4 bases and the V segment lost 5 bases, leaving 1 base of the junction unmatched. Germline loops: CDR1 MNHEY, CDR2 SVGAGI. The CDR3 DNA reads as TGTGCCAGCAGTCGACAGGGGTACGAGCAGTACTTC. This encodes CASSRQGYEQYF.

This clonotype was detected only a few times. The chain employs TRBV20-1 and TRBJ2-5; 10 bases match TRBD2. The CDR3 is 15 residues long. Germline values: CDR1 DFQATT, CDR2 SNEGSKA (reference sequence). V dropped 0 bases and J dropped 5; count of bases not matched to a gene: 6. DNA for the CDR3: TGCAGTGCTAGAGATCGAGCGGGGGGGCGGGAGACCCAGTACTTC. Translation gives CSARDRAGGRETQYF.

The sample holds many counts of this clonotype. The chain uses TRBV5-6 and TRBJ2-7; no clear D. The CDR3 consists of 11 residues. Between the trimmed V and J ends, which lost 2 bases and 3 bases, there was a span of 3 bases. The V gene's germline CDR1 is SGHDT and CDR2 YYEEEE. The CDR3 reads CASSFSYEQYF. CDR3 coding DNA: TGTGCCAGCAGCTTCAGCTACGAGCAGTACTTC.

This clonotype was counted at least ten times. J is TRBJ2-3 and V is TRBV6-4; 12 nucleotides agree with TRBD2. The CDR3 is 15 residues long. The trim removed 5 bases at V and 4 bases at J, leaving 4 bases unmatched. From germline, CDR1 is MRHNA and CDR2 SNTAGT. CDR3 bases: TGTGCCAGCAGTCCGACTAGCGGGGGAGCAGATACGCAGTATTTT. The encoded protein is CASSPTSGGADTQYF.

This clonotype turned up a few times. V and J are TRBV29-1 and TRBJ1-2; tentative D call: TRBD1 (6 bases). Germline V gives CDR1 SQVTM, CDR2 ANQGSEA. V was shortened by 0 bases and J by 3 bases, with 17 bases between the two germline ends. The length of the CDR3 is 16 residues. The CDR3 region is CSVEDLGGRGDYGYTF. CDR3 in DNA: TGCAGCGTTGAAGATCTTGGAGGTAGGGGGGACTATGGCTACACCTTC.

This clonotype was counted a few times. The gene calls are TRBV6-1 and TRBJ1-2, with D possibly TRBD1 on 6 matching bases. The CDR3 spans 13 residues. Deletions cut 5 bases from V and 3 bases from J, with 10 bases between. The germline V gene encodes CDR1 MNHNS and CDR2 SASEGT. Here the CDR3 reads CASSLTGYYGYTF. The CDR3 nucleotides read TGTGCCAGCAGTCTGACAGGCTACTATGGCTACACCTTC.

This clonotype qualifies as medium-sized. V is TRBV29-1 and J is TRBJ2-1; D may be TRBD2 (6 bases). This CDR3 is built from 12 residues. V was shortened by 0 bases and J by 10 bases, with 10 bases between the two germline ends. CDR1 and CDR2 (germline): SQVTM, ANQGSEA. The DNA for the CDR3 is TGCAGCGTTGAAGAGCGGGACCTCGAGCAGTTCTTC. This encodes CSVEERDLEQFF.

This clonotype appeared a few times. The chain carries TRBV18 and TRBJ2-3; D perhaps matches TRBD1 (6 bases). The CDR3 has 16 amino acids. Germline CDR1 is KGHSH and CDR2 is LQKENI. The germline V and J ends were trimmed by 3 bases and 3 bases, with 16 bases remaining between them. CDR3 bases: TGTGCCAGCTCACCGAGAGGGGACACCCTAACAGATACGCAGTATTTT. Its translation is CASSPRGDTLTDTQYF. The full variable domain, completed using reference TRBV18 and TRBJ2-3, is NAGVMQNPRHLVRRRGQEARLRCSPMKGHSHVYWYRQLPEEGLKFMVYLQKENIIDESGMPKERFSAEFPKEGPSILRIQQVVRGDSAAYFCASSPRGDTLTDTQYFGPGTRLTVL.

The chain recombines TRBV7-9 with TRBJ2-5; 9 bases agree with TRBD1. The CDR3 is 15 residues long. V shed 5 bases and J 5 bases; nucleotides not matched to a gene: 9. The germline V gene has CDR1 SEHNR and CDR2 FQNEAQ (reference sequence). CDR3 in amino acids: CASSRDRVVGETQYF. The DNA for the CDR3 is TGTGCCAGCAGCCGGGACAGGGTCGTGGGGGAGACCCAGTACTTC.

The sample holds one count of this clonotype. The J gene is TRBJ2-1, the V gene TRBV4-2; D assignment may be TRBD1 or TRBD2 (5 bases each). Germline-derived CDR1 and CDR2 are LGHNA and YNFKEQ. The CDR3 runs 12 residues. Deletions cut 1 base from V and 9 bases from J, with 7 bases between. The CDR3 coding sequence is TGTGCCAGCAGCCAAGGGGGGTCTGAGCAGTTCTTC. It encodes CASSQGGSEQFF.

The CDR3 region is CASSLFAGGTSPLHF. The CDR3 DNA reads as TGTGCCAGCAGCTTATTTGCGGGGGGAACTTCACCCCTCCACTTT. The chain couples TRBV5-4 to TRBJ1-6; perhaps TRBD1 as D (5 bases). The CDR3 has 15 amino acids. CDR1 is SGHNT, CDR2 YYREEE, per germline (reference sequence). V was trimmed by 2 bases and J by 9 bases, leaving 15 bases between them.

CDR3 loop: CASSPVWSGITYEQYF. CDR3 DNA sequence: TGTGCCAGCAGTCCCGTTTGGTCCGGGATTACCTACGAGCAGTACTTC. This chain uses TRBV25-1 with TRBJ2-7; D is possibly TRBD2 (5 bases). V dropped 5 bases and J dropped 2 bases, with 19 bases sitting between them. This CDR3 region has 16 residues. Germline values: CDR1 MGHDK, CDR2 SYGVNS.